This T cell receptor beta chain was identified in a study of memory CD4+ T cells and cytomegalovirus serostatus. Study-wide findings and caveats: Of under 200 reported CMV TCRbeta sequences, 60 to 85 were found in memory CD4+ repertoires.

The germline V gene encodes CDR1 SQVTM and CDR2 ANQGSEA. The germline V and J ends were trimmed by 5 bases and 7 bases, with 14 bases remaining between them. The CDR3 covers 13 residues. TCRdb's table, derived via immunoSEQ multiplex PCR, lists solely in-frame clones and lacks some. In the table there are fewer than 75,000 clones, roughly four fifths of which are singletons. The sort gate was single viable CD3+CD4+CD8-CD45RO+ cells for memory CD4+ T cells. With respect to this clone: The target antigen is unknown.

The receptor was isolated from an adult in good health and CMV-seronegative. The V gene is TRBV29-1, the J gene TRBJ1-4, with TRBD1 as a possible D gene (5 bases). Sequenced material: memory CD4+ T cells from blood. In DNA, the CDR3 is TGCAGCGTTTTGTGGGCAGGGCGTGAAAAACTGTTTTTT. Its protein is CSVLWAGREKLFF.